The clone carrying this TCR beta chain was observed a handful of times. The entry originates in a study of blood T cell repertoires in COVID-19. Study summary: COVID-19 samples collected from the United States, Italy and Spain covered acute and convalescent phases. T cells, B-cell-depleted T cells, or PBMCs supplied cDNA or gDNA.

Original handling: Using reference gene primer amplification, nucleated cell counts were estimated. Here immunoSEQ multiplex PCR was the method, and the copy in TCRdb shows in-frame clones only, minus some. V and J calls and clone size are copied from that table; D and trimming were computed from the DNA. Among 150,000 to 200,000 clones listed, around 81% were seen once. Germline assignment: CDR1 LNHDA and CDR2 SQIVND (reference sequence). Trimming cost V 9 bases and J 6 bases, with 18 bases left between them. The CDR3 is made up of 14 amino acids. The rearrangement joins TRBV19 to TRBJ1-5; D unclear. This clonotype originated in a man between 65 and 85 years old who had recovered from COVID-19. The sample consisted of peripheral blood. The CDR3 region has the DNA TGTGCCAGCCAGTCGGCTTTCCCGGGTCAGCCCCAGCATTTT. It translates to CASQSAFPGQPQHF.